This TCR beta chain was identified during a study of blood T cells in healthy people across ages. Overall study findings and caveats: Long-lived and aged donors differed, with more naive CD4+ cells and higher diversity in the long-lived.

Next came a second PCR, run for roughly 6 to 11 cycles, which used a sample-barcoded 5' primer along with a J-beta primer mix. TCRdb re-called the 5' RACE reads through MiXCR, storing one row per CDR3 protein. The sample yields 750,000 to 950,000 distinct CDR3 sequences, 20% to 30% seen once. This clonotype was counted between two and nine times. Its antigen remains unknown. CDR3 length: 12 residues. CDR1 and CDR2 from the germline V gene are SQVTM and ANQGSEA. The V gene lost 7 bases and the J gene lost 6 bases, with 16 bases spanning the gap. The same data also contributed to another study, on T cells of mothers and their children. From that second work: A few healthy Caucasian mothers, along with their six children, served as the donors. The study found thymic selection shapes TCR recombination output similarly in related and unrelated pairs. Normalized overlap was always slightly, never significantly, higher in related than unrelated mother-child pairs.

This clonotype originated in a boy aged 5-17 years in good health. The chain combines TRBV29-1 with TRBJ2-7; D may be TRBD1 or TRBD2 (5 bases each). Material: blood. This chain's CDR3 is CSAGTGNGEQYF. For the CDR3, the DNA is TGCAGCGCTGGGACCGGTAATGGCGAGCAGTACTTC.